Listed below are T cell receptor beta chains from one sample, sequenced in a study of OX40 agonist ivuxolimab in advanced cancers. Clones were sequenced by immunoSEQ multiplex PCR, and TCRdb holds only the in-frame ones, with some missing. This sample has about 100,000 clones, with under 95% found just once. This specimen consisted of CD4+ or CD8+ T cells sorted from blood, obtained in a trial of the OX40 agonist ivuxolimab. The source of these receptors is an adult with an advanced solid tumor such as melanoma, head and neck, liver or kidney cancer. The CDR3 runs from the conserved cysteine through the conserved F or W. Each record gives: CDR3 length, D gene, V gene, clone size, J gene, CDR3 DNA, CDR3 protein. A D gene is named only where the DNA matches it firmly. Size is omitted from some rows. Given values are once, few, many or a class for expanded clones.

13	.	TRBV15	.	TRBJ2-3	TGTGCCACTAAGTTAGGGGGAACAGATACGCAGTATTTT	CATKLGGTDTQYF
16	.	TRBV7-2	.	TRBJ1-3	TGTGCCAGCAGCTTAAATCTCGCGGACTCTGGAAACACCATATATTTT	CASSLNLADSGNTIYF
15	TRBD2	TRBV15	.	TRBJ2-2	TGTGCCACCACTCGGGGCGGGGAGGGAAGCGGGGAGCTGTTTTTT	CATTRGGEGSGELFF
14	.	TRBV2	.	TRBJ1-5	TGTGCCAGCAGCGGACAGTATAGCAATCAGCCCCAGCATTTT	CASSGQYSNQPQHF
16	TRBD2	TRBV5-1	.	TRBJ2-2	TGCGCCAGCAGTATCATCGGGACTATTAACACCGGGGAGCTGTTTTTT	CASSIIGTINTGELFF
15	TRBD1	TRBV28	.	TRBJ1-5	TGTGCCAGCAGTTTAGCAGGGGGCGAGGTTCAGCCCCAGCATTTT	CASSLAGGEVQPQHF
14	TRBD1	TRBV2	.	TRBJ1-2	TGTGCCAGCACTGGGGACAGGGCTATCTATGGCTACACCTTC	CASTGDRAIYGYTF
16	TRBD2	TRBV7-3	.	TRBJ2-2	TGTGCCAGCAGCGGGCAGGCTAGCGGGGTAACCGGGGAGCTGTTTTTT	CASSGQASGVTGELFF
13	.	TRBV28	.	TRBJ1-5	TGTGCCAGCTCTGCGGGGAGCTATCAGCCCCAGCATTTT	CASSAGSYQPQHF
15	TRBD2	TRBV5-1	.	TRBJ2-1	TGCGCCAGCAGCTTGACTAGCGGGATTAACAATGAGCAGTTCTTC	CASSLTSGINNEQFF
13	.	TRBV28	.	TRBJ2-6	TGTGCCAGACCTAAAGCTGGGGCCAACGTCCTGACTTTC	CARPKAGANVLTF
15	.	TRBV7-2	.	TRBJ1-1	TGTGCCAGCAGCTCGGGGGGACGGGAGAACACTGAAGCTTTCTTT	CASSSGGRENTEAFF
13	TRBD1	TRBV5-1	.	TRBJ2-7	TGCGCCAGCGGCGGGACAGGCTTGGACGAGCAGTACTTC	CASGGTGLDEQYF
15	TRBD1	TRBV6-5	few	TRBJ1-2	TGTGCCAGCGTTTTCGAAGCCAGGGGGGTTCGTGGCTACACCTTC	CASVFEARGVRGYTF
14	TRBD2	TRBV28	.	TRBJ2-1	TGTGCCAGCAGTAGAGCGGGAGAAATCACTGAGCAGTTCTTC	CASSRAGEITEQFF
17	TRBD1	TRBV19	once	TRBJ1-5	TGTGCCAGTAGTATAAGATACAGGGGGTCGGGCAATCAGCCCCAGCATTTT	CASSIRYRGSGNQPQHF
11	.	TRBV7-9	few	TRBJ1-1	TGTGCCAGCAGCTTAGGGGAGGTGGCTTTCTTT	CASSLGEVAFF
14	TRBD2	TRBV5-1	.	TRBJ2-3	TGCGCCAGCTTCTCCGGGGGGATCACAGATACGCAGTATTTT	CASFSGGITDTQYF
14	.	TRBV4-3	.	TRBJ2-7	TGCGCCAGCAGCCCGAGGCGAGGGGACTACGAGCAGTACTTC	CASSPRRGDYEQYF
15	TRBD1	TRBV28	once	TRBJ1-2	TGTGCCAGCAGTCCCGGGACAGGGTTTGGGCTAGGCTACACCTTC	CASSPGTGFGLGYTF
16	TRBD1	TRBV28	.	TRBJ1-3	TGTGCCAGCAGTGGGTCCGGGACAGGGAAAGGAAACACCATATATTTT	CASSGSGTGKGNTIYF
14	TRBD1	TRBV6-5	.	TRBJ2-5	TGTGCCAGCAGGACCCGGGACAGGGTAGAGACCCAGTACTTC	CASRTRDRVETQYF
15	TRBD2	TRBV5-1	.	TRBJ2-7	TGCGCCAGCAGCTTGCTAGCGGAGGGGACCTACGAGCAGTACTTC	CASSLLAEGTYEQYF
15	.	TRBV30	.	TRBJ2-1	TGTGCCTGGAAATACGGCCACACGGTCTACAATGAGCAGTTCTTC	CAWKYGHTVYNEQFF
12	.	TRBV28	.	TRBJ2-7	TGTGCCAGCAGTAAGAGCTCCTACGAGCAGTACTTC	CASSKSSYEQYF
15	TRBD2	TRBV11-3	.	TRBJ2-3	TGTGCCAGCACCTTAGCGGGGCGGTTGGGGGATACGCAGTATTTT	CASTLAGRLGDTQYF
15	TRBD1	TRBV10-3	.	TRBJ2-1	TGTGCCATCAGTGAATTGGGACAGGGATACAATGAGCAGTTCTTC	CAISELGQGYNEQFF
15	TRBD1	TRBV28	.	TRBJ1-2	TGTGCCAGCAGTCATGGGACAGGATCTAACTATGGCTACACCTTC	CASSHGTGSNYGYTF
15	TRBD1	TRBV5-1	.	TRBJ2-5	TGCGCCAGCAAGGACACCGACAGGGGGCGGGAGACCCAGTACTTC	CASKDTDRGRETQYF
12	.	TRBV7-6	few	TRBJ2-7	TGTGCCAGCAGCACCAGCTCCTACGAGCAGTACTTC	CASSTSSYEQYF